There are many counts of the clone carrying this T cell receptor beta chain. Its antigen is currently unknown. The CDR3 runs 15 residues. Germline V gene data show CDR1 as SGHRS and CDR2 as YFSETQ. J was trimmed by 7 bases and V by 0 bases; bases with no gene match: 10. In TCRdb, the PCR reads were re-called with MiXCR into one record per CDR3 protein. The table records under 600,000 distinct CDR3 sequences, about a fifth of them present only once. The data originate from a study of molecular identifiers for immune sequencing clone quantification. Study conclusions and caveats: Clonotypes topping 20 RNA copies carried over 97% of effector molecules but under 1% of naive ones.

Sequenced material: naive CD8+ T cells from blood, with Jurkat cell RNA spiked in. The subset: FACS-sorted CD8+CD4-CCR7+CD45RA+ naive T cells. The chain uses TRBV5-1 and TRBJ2-7; 7 bases match TRBD2. This receptor was identified in a human donor in good health. Some libraries in this study had Jurkat cell RNA spiked in. For the CDR3, the DNA is TGCGCCAGCAGCTTGGATACGGGGGGACGCAGAGAGCAGTACTTC. Its translation is CASSLDTGGRREQYF.